This is a list of T cell receptor beta chains from one sample in a study of blood T cell repertoires in COVID-19. Assay: immunoSEQ multiplex PCR; the TCRdb copy retains only in-frame clones and omits some. The sample records 120,000 or so clones, nearly 90% being singletons. The sample consisted of peripheral blood. Receptor source: a woman older than 75 with acute or convalescent COVID-19. CDR3s include the opening cysteine and the closing phenylalanine or tryptophan. The D gene is left open where the match is weak.

j_call | d_call | v_call | cdr3_nt | cdr3_aa
TRBJ2-1 | - | TRBV23-1 | TGCGCCAGCAGTCAATACCGCACAGGGTGCTACAATGAGCAGTTCTTC | CASSQYRTGCYNEQFF
TRBJ1-5 | TRBD1 | TRBV4-2 | TGTGCCAGCAGCCCCACAGGGGGCCGCAATCAGCCCCAGCATTTT | CASSPTGGRNQPQHF
TRBJ1-5 | - | TRBV6-1 | TGTGCCAGCAGTGAAGGGATTTGGGGCACCAGGTGGAATCAGCCCCAGCATTTT | CASSEGIWGTRWNQPQHF
TRBJ2-1 | TRBD2 | TRBV24-1 | TGTGCCACCAGTGAACCCGGGACTAGCGGGAGTGAGCAGTTCTTC | CATSEPGTSGSEQFF
TRBJ1-5 | - | TRBV2 | TGTGCCAGCAGGAGGGGGGGAGGTCAGCCCCAGCATTTT | CASRRGGGQPQHF
TRBJ2-3 | TRBD2 | TRBV7-9 | TGTGCCAGCAGCATCGGACTAGTTTCCCGCGGAGATACGCAGTATTTT | CASSIGLVSRGDTQYF
TRBJ2-3 | - | TRBV21-1 | TGTGGGCTGTGCACAGATACGCAGTATTTT | CGLCTDTQYF
TRBJ1-3 | TRBD1 | TRBV3-1/TRBV3-2 | TGTGCCAGCAGCCAATCGGACAGGGGGTACACCATATATTTT | CASSQSDRGYTIYF
TRBJ2-3 | TRBD2 | TRBV5-5 | TGTGCCAGCAGCTATCTAGCGGGGGGCACAGATACGCAGTATTTT | CASSYLAGGTDTQYF
TRBJ2-7 | - | TRBV6-5 | TGTGCCAGCAGGGGCGGGGGCCCAACCTACGAGCAGTACTTC | CASRGGGPTYEQYF